The 9 T cell receptor beta chains in this list originate from one sample, sequenced in a study of blood T cell repertoires in COVID-19. The assay was immunoSEQ multiplex PCR, and TCRdb's table has in-frame clones only and misses some. The sample consists of about 96,000 clones, about 87% of them appearing once. The sequenced material came from peripheral blood. Source of these receptors: a human donor with COVID-19, enrolled during active disease. The donor label of this sample is uncertain.

The J gene is TRBJ2-7, the V gene TRBV2; D is perhaps TRBD1 (6 bases). Trimming cost V 3 bases and J 2 bases, with 17 bases left between them. The CDR3 contains 16 residues. Germline V gives CDR1 SNHLY, CDR2 FYNNEI. CDR3: CASSEWGRRGAYEQYF. In DNA form, the CDR3 reads TGTGCCAGCAGTGAGTGGGGGCGCCGAGGGGCCTACGAGCAGTACTTC.

CDR3 in amino acids: CASSLPRQPQHF. The CDR3, as DNA: TGTGCCAGCAGTCTGCCGAGGCAGCCCCAGCATTTT. V is TRBV12-3 or TRBV12-4 and J is TRBJ1-5; no clear D. Trimming took off 5 bases at V and 7 bases at J, with 9 bases between the two ends. CDR3 length equals 12 residues.

Turning to this clone: The identical CDR3 is also encoded by other nucleotide sequences in the sample. V is TRBV6-5 and J is TRBJ1-5, with 9 bases aligning to TRBD1. The germline CDR1 and CDR2 sequences are MNHEY and SVGAGI. This CDR3 is 13 amino acids long. J lost 7 bases, V lost 5 bases, and 3 bases had no gene match. The CDR3 protein is CASSRQGGQPQHF. CDR3 in DNA: TGTGCCAGCAGTAGACAGGGGGGACAGCCCCAGCATTTT.

The rearrangement joins TRBV5-1 to TRBJ1-6, with 9 bases matching TRBD1. Germline V gene sequence: CDR1 SGHRS, CDR2 YFSETQ. The CDR3 is 18 residues long. The V segment lost 2 bases and the J segment 10 bases; nucleotides outside the gene matches: 16. The CDR3 DNA reads TGCGCCAGCAGCTTAAGAGTACAGGGGGCGTCCGCATCCTCACCCCTCCACTTT. Protein: CASSLRVQGASASSPLHF.

The J gene is TRBJ1-2, the V gene TRBV25-1; unclear D gene. This CDR3 is 16 amino acids long. Germline V gives CDR1 MGHDK, CDR2 SYGVNS. The V gene lost 1 base and the J gene lost 0 bases, with 12 bases spanning the gap. CDR3: CASSEFVDGANYGYTF. The CDR3 DNA reads as TGTGCCAGCAGTGAATTTGTTGACGGAGCTAACTATGGCTACACCTTC.

The chain couples TRBV9 to TRBJ2-2, with D hard to call. The CDR3 has 12 residues. Trimming removed 4 bases from V and 2 bases from J, with 3 bases in between. Germline assignment: CDR1 SGDLS and CDR2 YYNGEE. The CDR3 sequence is CASSLNTGELFF. Written as DNA, the CDR3 is TGTGCCAGCAGCCTTAACACCGGGGAGCTGTTTTTT.

The chain has TRBV7-7 and TRBJ2-1; TRBD2 matches at 14 bases. Germline V gene data show CDR1 as SSHAT and CDR2 as FNYEAQ (reference sequence). The CDR3 covers 16 residues. The ends lost 5 bases at V and 8 bases at J; junction bases unmatched: 8. CDR3 nucleotide sequence: TGTGCCAGCAGCCCATCGACTAGCGGGGGGGGCCATGAGCAGTTCTTC. Protein sequence: CASSPSTSGGGHEQFF.

This chain links TRBV7-3 with TRBJ1-2, with TRBD1 identical over 11 bases. The CDR3 is 14 amino acids. The V gene's germline CDR1 is SGHTA and CDR2 FQGTGA. V lost 2 bases, J lost 4 bases, and 0 bases stayed unmatched. The CDR3 spells CASSLGTGGYGYTF. For the CDR3, the DNA is TGTGCCAGCAGCTTAGGGACAGGGGGCTATGGCTACACCTTC.

The rearrangement uses TRBV18 and TRBJ1-5; D might be TRBD1 (5 bases). CDR3 length equals 16 residues. The ends were cut back, 3 bases at V and 0 bases at J, with 12 bases in the middle. CDR1 is KGHSH, CDR2 LQKENI, per germline. This chain's CDR3 is CASSPQTANSNQPQHF. Written as DNA, the CDR3 is TGTGCCAGCTCACCTCAGACAGCAAATAGCAATCAGCCCCAGCATTTT. Full variable domain (remainder filled in from reference TRBV18 and TRBJ1-5): NAGVMQNPRHLVRRRGQEARLRCSPMKGHSHVYWYRQLPEEGLKFMVYLQKENIIDESGMPKERFSAEFPKEGPSILRIQQVVRGDSAAYFCASSPQTANSNQPQHFGDGTRLSIL.